A selection of T cell receptor beta chains follows, all from one sample in a study of blood T cell repertoires in COVID-19. Generated by immunoSEQ multiplex PCR, the TCRdb table keeps only in-frame clones and is missing some. The sample records tens of thousands of clones, around 82% being singletons. The sequenced material came from peripheral blood. The receptors derive from an elderly woman with acute or convalescent COVID-19. Both conserved end residues are trimmed from each CDR3. Fields, in order: J gene, CDR3 length, V gene, D gene, CDR3 protein. The D gene is left open where the match is weak.

j_gene: TRBJ2-5
len: 10
v_gene: TRBV19
d_gene: NA
CDR3aa: ASREGSKTQY

j_gene: TRBJ2-2
len: 15
v_gene: TRBV27
d_gene: NA
CDR3aa: ASSLSGQGIMTGELF

j_gene: TRBJ2-3
len: 16
v_gene: TRBV4-2
d_gene: TRBD2
CDR3aa: ASSQDTAGGPQADTQY

j_gene: TRBJ2-5
len: 13
v_gene: TRBV5-1
d_gene: NA
CDR3aa: ASRTFGGFQETQY

j_gene: TRBJ2-2
len: 16
v_gene: TRBV2
d_gene: TRBD2
CDR3aa: ASRRGVSSGRGTGELF

j_gene: TRBJ2-1
len: 15
v_gene: TRBV29-1
d_gene: TRBD1
CDR3aa: SVSGTAGESSYNEQF

j_gene: TRBJ1-2
len: 12
v_gene: TRBV19
d_gene: NA
CDR3aa: ASSIRTANYGYT

j_gene: TRBJ1-5
len: 13
v_gene: TRBV5-8
d_gene: NA
CDR3aa: ASSLGGGSNQPQH

j_gene: TRBJ2-3
len: 15
v_gene: TRBV5-4
d_gene: TRBD2
CDR3aa: ASSPYSGGGVTDTQY

j_gene: TRBJ2-1
len: 12
v_gene: TRBV29-1
d_gene: TRBD2
CDR3aa: SVKAGGGHNEQF

j_gene: TRBJ2-3
len: 12
v_gene: TRBV7-9
d_gene: NA
CDR3aa: ASSPDTVTDTQY

j_gene: TRBJ1-4
len: 11
v_gene: TRBV19
d_gene: NA
CDR3aa: ASSAQGIEKLF

j_gene: TRBJ2-7
len: 14
v_gene: TRBV3-1/TRBV3-2
d_gene: NA
CDR3aa: ASSQDGGVWSYEQY

j_gene: TRBJ1-4
len: 13
v_gene: TRBV23-1
d_gene: NA
CDR3aa: ASSPGDATNEKLF

j_gene: TRBJ2-7
len: 11
v_gene: TRBV14
d_gene: TRBD2
CDR3aa: ASSPLAGIEQY

j_gene: TRBJ2-4
len: 11
v_gene: TRBV2
d_gene: NA
CDR3aa: ASSGGQTNIQY

j_gene: TRBJ2-5
len: 14
v_gene: TRBV28
d_gene: TRBD2
CDR3aa: ASSLPTSGGLGTQY

j_gene: TRBJ1-5
len: 12
v_gene: TRBV2
d_gene: NA
CDR3aa: ASSAGRTHQPQH

j_gene: TRBJ2-7
len: 14
v_gene: TRBV27
d_gene: NA
CDR3aa: ASSGAPSVSSYEQY

j_gene: TRBJ2-5
len: 12
v_gene: TRBV2
d_gene: NA
CDR3aa: ASSGTRFEETQY

j_gene: TRBJ2-2
len: 13
v_gene: TRBV9
d_gene: NA
CDR3aa: ASSVAGENTGELF

j_gene: TRBJ1-4
len: 11
v_gene: TRBV6-2/TRBV6-3
d_gene: TRBD1
CDR3aa: ASGSGGREKLF

j_gene: TRBJ2-5
len: 13
v_gene: TRBV27
d_gene: TRBD1
CDR3aa: ASSLGQGWAETQY

j_gene: TRBJ2-1
len: 13
v_gene: TRBV7-6
d_gene: NA
CDR3aa: ASSPHTRSYDEQF

j_gene: TRBJ1-2
len: 14
v_gene: TRBV28
d_gene: NA
CDR3aa: ASSLSETVLNYGYT

j_gene: TRBJ2-5
len: 10
v_gene: TRBV30
d_gene: NA
CDR3aa: AISTNQETQY

j_gene: TRBJ2-2
len: 13
v_gene: TRBV9
d_gene: TRBD1
CDR3aa: ASSTRTGYTGELF

j_gene: TRBJ1-1
len: 12
v_gene: TRBV19
d_gene: TRBD1
CDR3aa: ASSIRGRRTEAF

j_gene: TRBJ2-7
len: 11
v_gene: TRBV3-1/TRBV3-2
d_gene: NA
CDR3aa: ASSQMRAQQQY

j_gene: TRBJ2-5
len: 17
v_gene: TRBV7-9
d_gene: TRBD2
CDR3aa: ASSLGVTSGRVQQETQY

j_gene: TRBJ2-3
len: 14
v_gene: TRBV4-1
d_gene: TRBD2
CDR3aa: ASSQTLAGGADTQY

j_gene: TRBJ2-5
len: 12
v_gene: TRBV2
d_gene: TRBD2
CDR3aa: ASTAQGLAENQY

j_gene: TRBJ2-3
len: 16
v_gene: TRBV7-2
d_gene: TRBD2
CDR3aa: ASSLLGSVAGVWDTQY

j_gene: TRBJ1-1
len: 11
v_gene: TRBV19
d_gene: TRBD1
CDR3aa: ASRYTGGTEAF

j_gene: TRBJ2-7
len: 12
v_gene: TRBV7-8
d_gene: TRBD1
CDR3aa: ASSPAGGRGWQY

j_gene: TRBJ1-2
len: 11
v_gene: TRBV6-4
d_gene: NA
CDR3aa: ASSDSATAGYT

j_gene: TRBJ1-2
len: 12
v_gene: TRBV6-5
d_gene: TRBD1
CDR3aa: ASIDAGGIYGYT

j_gene: TRBJ1-5
len: 13
v_gene: TRBV2
d_gene: TRBD1
CDR3aa: ASKTGTGGNQPQH

j_gene: TRBJ1-2
len: 14
v_gene: TRBV5-1
d_gene: TRBD1
CDR3aa: ASSFNRQGANYGYT

j_gene: TRBJ1-2
len: 13
v_gene: TRBV19
d_gene: NA
CDR3aa: ASSIVSGSTYGYT

j_gene: TRBJ1-1
len: 12
v_gene: TRBV3-1/TRBV3-2
d_gene: NA
CDR3aa: ASSPRQARAEAF

j_gene: TRBJ1-1
len: 11
v_gene: TRBV2
d_gene: NA
CDR3aa: ASKPVGAGEAF

j_gene: TRBJ2-5
len: 13
v_gene: TRBV19
d_gene: TRBD2
CDR3aa: ASSMGGTRQETQY

j_gene: TRBJ2-5
len: 11
v_gene: TRBV15
d_gene: NA
CDR3aa: ATSSGLRKTQY

j_gene: TRBJ1-6
len: 12
v_gene: TRBV28
d_gene: TRBD1
CDR3aa: ASRGDRPYSPLH

j_gene: TRBJ1-6
len: 12
v_gene: TRBV5-5
d_gene: TRBD1
CDR3aa: ASSTDRGNSPLH

j_gene: TRBJ2-1
len: 10
v_gene: TRBV30
d_gene: TRBD2
CDR3aa: ARGGTSAEQF

j_gene: TRBJ2-5
len: 11
v_gene: TRBV11-2
d_gene: NA
CDR3aa: ASSFRAVETQY

j_gene: TRBJ2-5
len: 13
v_gene: TRBV10-2
d_gene: TRBD2
CDR3aa: ASSERLAGDQTQY

j_gene: TRBJ2-7
len: 13
v_gene: TRBV27
d_gene: TRBD1
CDR3aa: ASSLVGQGVNEQY